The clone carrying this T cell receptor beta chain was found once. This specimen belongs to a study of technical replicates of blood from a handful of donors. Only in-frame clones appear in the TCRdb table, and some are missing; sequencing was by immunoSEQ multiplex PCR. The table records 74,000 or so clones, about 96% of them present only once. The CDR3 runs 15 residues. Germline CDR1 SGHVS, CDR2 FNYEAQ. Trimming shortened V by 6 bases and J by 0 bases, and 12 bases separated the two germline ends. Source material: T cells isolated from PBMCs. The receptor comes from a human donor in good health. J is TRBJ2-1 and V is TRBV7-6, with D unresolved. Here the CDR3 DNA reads TGTGCCAGCAGTTCAGAATGGAGCTCCTACAATGAGCAGTTCTTC. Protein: CASSSEWSSYNEQFF.